A single sample is the source of the 2 T cell receptor beta chains below, sequenced in a study of cytomegalovirus exposure and HLA in healthy donors. Profiled with immunoSEQ multiplex PCR; TCRdb holds only in-frame clones, not every one. This sample has some 140,000 clones, with almost 85% found just once. Sequences were obtained from PBMCs. These receptors were collected from a young woman in good health and CMV-seronegative.

V gene TRBV18 combines with J gene TRBJ2-1; 11 positions match TRBD1. Looked up from germline, CDR1 is KGHSH and CDR2 is LQKENI. J lost 9 bases, V lost 5 bases, and 6 bases had no gene match. CDR3 length: 14 residues. The CDR3 region is CASSTGTGGSEQFF. The DNA for the CDR3 is TGTGCCAGCTCAACAGGGACAGGGGGAAGTGAGCAGTTCTTC. The full variable domain, its missing parts supplied by reference TRBV18 and TRBJ2-1, is NAGVMQNPRHLVRRRGQEARLRCSPMKGHSHVYWYRQLPEEGLKFMVYLQKENIIDESGMPKERFSAEFPKEGPSILRIQQVVRGDSAAYFCASSTGTGGSEQFFGPGTRLTVL.

The chain links TRBV30 to TRBJ1-2; D gene unclear. V lost 3 bases, J lost 8 bases, and 19 bases lay in between. The V gene's germline CDR1 is GTSNPN and CDR2 SVGIG (reference sequence). The CDR3 extends over 14 amino acids. The CDR3 reads CAWSHLRSGRGYTF. For the CDR3, the DNA is TGTGCCTGGAGCCACCTAAGGTCGGGTAGGGGCTACACCTTC.